This T cell receptor (beta chain) stems from a study of blood T cell repertoires in COVID-19 (dated by TCRdb to the early 2020s). Background on the whole study: Samples covering the acute and convalescent phases of COVID-19 were provided by collaborators in the United States, Italy and Spain. The prospective study material was composed of cDNA or gDNA derived from T cells, B-cell-depleted T cells, or PBMCs. Deeply sampled blood TCRbeta repertoires from subjects exposed to, actively infected with, or recovered from COVID-19 were included in the dataset. The repertoires were made available in a free public database intended to serve as a resource for research on the immune response to SARS-CoV-2. The samples were drawn from two sources: the first 160 participants of the ongoing ImmuneRACE study, and 1,254 subjects contributed by 6 global collaborators. Nearly every sample came with metadata listing a de-identified subject ID, COVID-19 status, age in years and sex. Where available, HLA class I and class II types were taken from metadata supplied by the sample provider and were not determined by assay-based typing. Study-wide findings and limitations: The amount of clinical and demographic metadata varied by source and participant and was provided uncurated.

CDR3 length: 14 amino acids, cysteine to phenylalanine. CDR3 DNA only is kept here, 42 bases in frame from base 1. The trim is 1 base for V and 7 bases for J, with a gap of 14 bases between the germline ends. The germline V gene encodes CDR1 SGHTA and CDR2 FQGTGA. The immunoSEQ Assay, a bias-controlled multiplex PCR, was used to amplify TCRbeta CDR3 regions from genomic DNA. In the source study's methods: The number of nucleated cells in each sample was estimated from the amplification of reference gene primers within the assay. Sequence reads were collapsed and filtered to measure the absolute abundance of every unique TCRbeta CDR3 rearrangement. For each sample, productive Simpson clonality was calculated as the square root of Simpson's diversity index across productive rearrangements. The source is immuneACCESS, and TCRdb retained only in-frame sequences with V and J called. Part of the clones is not carried over; for the studies checked, unresolved V genes explain less than half of this, and the remainder is unexplained. V, J and clone size derive from that table, while D and trimming were established from the DNA sequence. The table for this sample lists some 130,000 clones; about 89% of them were counted only once. The ten largest account for over 10% of the sample.

As for this clone: What antigen it recognizes has not been identified. No much larger clone is present one base from it, and per-base qualities are unavailable.

One collaborating source in Seattle enrolled patients during active infection and followed them longitudinally through the course of disease. The collaborating institutions used their own protocols to collect whole blood in K2EDTA tubes. For TCRbeta analysis, collaborators shipped samples in one of three forms: frozen whole blood, isolated PBMCs, or DNA extracted from either of those sample types. This chain is built from TRBV7-3 and TRBJ2-7, with no confident D gene call. The TCR comes from a woman aged 70 to 79 with COVID-19, enrolled during active disease. Sample: peripheral blood. Here is the DNA: TGTGCCAGCAGCTTAAGTCCTAGAGGTCCGGAGCAGTACTTC. Translated, this gives CASSLSPRGPEQYF. Reference TRBV7-3 and TRBJ2-7 proteins supply the regions before and after the CDR3; the full variable domain is: GAGVSQTPSNKVTEKGKYVELRCDPISGHTALYWYRQSLGQGPEFLIYFQGTGAADDSGLPNDRFFAVRPEGSVSTLKIQRTERGDSAVYLCASSLSPRGPEQYFGPGTRLTVT.